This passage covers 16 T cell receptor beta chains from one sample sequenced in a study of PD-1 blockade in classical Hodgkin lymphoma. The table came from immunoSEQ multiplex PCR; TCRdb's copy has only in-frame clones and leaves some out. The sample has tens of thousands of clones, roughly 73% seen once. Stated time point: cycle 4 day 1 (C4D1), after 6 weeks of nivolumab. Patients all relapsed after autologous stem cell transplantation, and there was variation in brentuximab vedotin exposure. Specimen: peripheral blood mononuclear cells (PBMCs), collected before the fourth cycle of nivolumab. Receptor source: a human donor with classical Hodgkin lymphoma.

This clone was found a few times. Written as DNA, the CDR3 is TGTGCCAGCAGCTTAGTGGGTTTCAATGAGCAGTTCTTC. Amino acid sequence: CASSLVGFNEQFF. The J gene is TRBJ2-1, the V gene TRBV7-7; D is unclear. The V gene's germline CDR1 is SSHAT and CDR2 FNYEAQ (reference sequence). V was shortened by 1 base and J by 6 bases, with 7 bases between the two germline ends. This CDR3 spans 13 amino acids.

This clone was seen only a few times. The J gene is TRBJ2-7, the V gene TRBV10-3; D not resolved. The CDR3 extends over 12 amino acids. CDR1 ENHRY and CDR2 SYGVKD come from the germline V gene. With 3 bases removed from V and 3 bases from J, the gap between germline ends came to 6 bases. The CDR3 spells CAISEYDYEQYF. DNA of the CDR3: TGTGCCATCAGTGAATACGACTACGAGCAGTACTTC.

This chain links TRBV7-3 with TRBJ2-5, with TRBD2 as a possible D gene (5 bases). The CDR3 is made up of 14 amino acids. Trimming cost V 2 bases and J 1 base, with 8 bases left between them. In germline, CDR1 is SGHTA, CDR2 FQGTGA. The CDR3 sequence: CASSLGRGQETQYF. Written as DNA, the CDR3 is TGTGCCAGCAGCTTAGGCCGGGGCCAAGAGACCCAGTACTTC.

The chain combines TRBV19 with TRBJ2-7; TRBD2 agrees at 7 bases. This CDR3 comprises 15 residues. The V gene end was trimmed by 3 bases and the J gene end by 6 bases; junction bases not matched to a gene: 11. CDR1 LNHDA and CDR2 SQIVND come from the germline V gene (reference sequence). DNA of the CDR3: TGTGCCAGTAGTATTAACGGACTAGAAGGCATCGAGCAGTACTTC. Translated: CASSINGLEGIEQYF.

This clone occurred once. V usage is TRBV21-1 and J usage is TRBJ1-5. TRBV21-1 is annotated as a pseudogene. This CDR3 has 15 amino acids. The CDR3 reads CASSEARGSYQPQHF. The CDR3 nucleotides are TGTGCCAGCAGCGAAGCACGGGGCAGTTATCAGCCCCAGCATTTT.

The CDR3 protein is CASSLAGGPVEQFF. The CDR3 DNA is TGCGCCAGCAGCTTAGCGGGAGGGCCGGTTGAGCAGTTCTTC. V is TRBV5-1 and J is TRBJ2-1; 10 positions agree with TRBD2. The germline CDR1 and CDR2 sequences are SGHRS and YFSETQ. The CDR3 length is 14 residues. Trimming took 2 bases from V and 9 from J; bases not matched to a gene: 5.

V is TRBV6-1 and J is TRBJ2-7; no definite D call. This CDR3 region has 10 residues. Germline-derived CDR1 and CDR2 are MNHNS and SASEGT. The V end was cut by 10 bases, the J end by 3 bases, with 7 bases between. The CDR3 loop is CATSNYEQYF. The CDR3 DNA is TGTGCCACCTCAAACTACGAGCAGTACTTC.

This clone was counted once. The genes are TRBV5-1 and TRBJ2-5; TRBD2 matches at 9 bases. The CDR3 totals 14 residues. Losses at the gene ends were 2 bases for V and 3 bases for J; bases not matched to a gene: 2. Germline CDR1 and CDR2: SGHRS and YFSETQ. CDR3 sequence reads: CASSLRLAEETQYF. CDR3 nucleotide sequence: TGCGCCAGCAGCTTACGACTAGCGGAAGAGACCCAGTACTTC.

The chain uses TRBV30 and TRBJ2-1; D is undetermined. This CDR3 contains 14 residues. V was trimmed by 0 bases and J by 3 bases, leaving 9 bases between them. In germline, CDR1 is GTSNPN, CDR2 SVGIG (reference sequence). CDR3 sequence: CAWSVLADYNEQFF. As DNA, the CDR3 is TGTGCCTGGAGTGTTTTAGCAGACTACAATGAGCAGTTCTTC.

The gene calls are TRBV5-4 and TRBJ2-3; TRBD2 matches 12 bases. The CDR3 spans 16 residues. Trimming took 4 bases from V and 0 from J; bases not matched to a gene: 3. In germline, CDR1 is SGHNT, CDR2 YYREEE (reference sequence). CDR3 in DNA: TGTGCCAGCAGCAGACTAGCGGGAGATAGCACAGATACGCAGTATTTT. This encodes CASSRLAGDSTDTQYF. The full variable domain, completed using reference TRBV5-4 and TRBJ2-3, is ETGVTQSPTHLIKTRGQQVTLRCSSQSGHNTVSWYQQALGQGPQFIFQYYREEENGRGNFPPRFSGLQFPNYSSELNVNALELDDSALYLCASSRLAGDSTDTQYFGPGTRLTVL.

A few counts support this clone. CDR3 coding DNA: TGTGCCAGCAGCCCACCGAAAAGTCCCAGGGTAGGTAGCAATCAGCCCCAGCATTTT. Translated, it gives CASSPPKSPRVGSNQPQHF. This sequence joins TRBV5-4 and TRBJ1-5; D perhaps matches TRBD1 (5 bases). The CDR3 runs 19 residues. V was shortened by 4 bases and J by 0 bases, with 23 bases between the two germline ends. Germline CDR1 reads SGHNT; CDR2 reads YYREEE (reference sequence).

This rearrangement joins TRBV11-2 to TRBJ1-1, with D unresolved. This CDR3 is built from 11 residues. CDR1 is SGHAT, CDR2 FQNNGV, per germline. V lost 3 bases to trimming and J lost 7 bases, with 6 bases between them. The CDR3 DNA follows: TGTGCCAGCAGCTTGACGGGTGAAGCTTTCTTT. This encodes CASSLTGEAFF.

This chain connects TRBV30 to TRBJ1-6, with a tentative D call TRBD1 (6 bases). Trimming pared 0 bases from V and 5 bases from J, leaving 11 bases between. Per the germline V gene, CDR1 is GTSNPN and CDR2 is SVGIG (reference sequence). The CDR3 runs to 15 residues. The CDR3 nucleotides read TGTGCCTGGAGTGTAATGTCAGGGGATAATTCACCCCTCCACTTT. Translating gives CAWSVMSGDNSPLHF.

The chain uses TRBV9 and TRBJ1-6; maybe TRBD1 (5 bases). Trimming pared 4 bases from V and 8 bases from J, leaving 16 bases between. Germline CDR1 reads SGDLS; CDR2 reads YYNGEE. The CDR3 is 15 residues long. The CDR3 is CASSRDPTGDSPLHF. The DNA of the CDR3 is TGTGCCAGCAGCAGGGACCCCACGGGGGATTCACCCCTCCACTTT.

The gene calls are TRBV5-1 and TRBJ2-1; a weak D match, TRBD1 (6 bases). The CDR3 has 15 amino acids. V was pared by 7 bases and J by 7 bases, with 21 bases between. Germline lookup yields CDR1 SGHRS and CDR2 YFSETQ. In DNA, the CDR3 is TGCGCCAGCGGCGAAACAGGGATCTCTGCGAATGAGCAGTTCTTC. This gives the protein CASGETGISANEQFF.

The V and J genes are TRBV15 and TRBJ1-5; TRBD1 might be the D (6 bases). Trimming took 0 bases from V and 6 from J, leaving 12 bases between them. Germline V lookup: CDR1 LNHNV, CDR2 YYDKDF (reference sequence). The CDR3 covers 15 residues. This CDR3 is CATSRDPRGAQPQHF. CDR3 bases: TGTGCCACCAGCAGAGATCCCCGGGGGGCTCAGCCCCAGCATTTT.